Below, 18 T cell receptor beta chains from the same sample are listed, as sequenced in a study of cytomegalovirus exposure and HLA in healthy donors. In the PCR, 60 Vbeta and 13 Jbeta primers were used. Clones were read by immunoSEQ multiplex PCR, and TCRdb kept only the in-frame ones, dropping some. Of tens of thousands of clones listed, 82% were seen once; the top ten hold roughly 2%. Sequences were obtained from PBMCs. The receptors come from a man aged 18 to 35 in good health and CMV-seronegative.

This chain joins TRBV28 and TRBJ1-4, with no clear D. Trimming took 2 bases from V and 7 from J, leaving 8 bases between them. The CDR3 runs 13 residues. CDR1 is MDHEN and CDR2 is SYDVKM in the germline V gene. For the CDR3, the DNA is TGTGCCAGCAGTTTAGGGCAGCTTGAAAAACTGTTTTTT. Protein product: CASSLGQLEKLFF.

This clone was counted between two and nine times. The CDR3 loop is CASSQDPGTGDTEAFF. The CDR3 DNA reads TGTGCCAGCAGCCAAGATCCTGGGACAGGGGACACTGAAGCTTTCTTT. V gene TRBV4-2 combines with J gene TRBJ1-1; 10 bases map to TRBD1. In germline, CDR1 is LGHNA, CDR2 YNFKEQ. With 0 bases clipped from V and 3 bases from J, the junction kept 4 bases outside the gene matches. CDR3 length: 16 residues.

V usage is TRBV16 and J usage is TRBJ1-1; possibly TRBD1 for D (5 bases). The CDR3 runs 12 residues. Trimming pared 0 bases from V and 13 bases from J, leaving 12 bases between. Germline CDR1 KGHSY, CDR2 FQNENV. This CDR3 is CASSQSNRLGFF. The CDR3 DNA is TGTGCCAGCAGCCAATCGAACAGGTTGGGTTTCTTT.

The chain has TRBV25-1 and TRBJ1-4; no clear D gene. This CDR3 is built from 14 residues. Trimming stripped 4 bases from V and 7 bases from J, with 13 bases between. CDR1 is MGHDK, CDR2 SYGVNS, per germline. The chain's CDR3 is CASSGTGGGEKLFF. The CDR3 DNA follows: TGTGCCAGCAGTGGGACGGGAGGTGGTGAAAAACTGTTTTTT.

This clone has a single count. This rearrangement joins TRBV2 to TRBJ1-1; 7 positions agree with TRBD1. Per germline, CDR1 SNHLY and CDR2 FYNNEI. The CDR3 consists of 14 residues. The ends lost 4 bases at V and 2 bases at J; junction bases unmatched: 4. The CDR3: CASSADRVNTEAFF. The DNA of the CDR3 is TGTGCCAGCAGTGCCGACAGGGTAAACACTGAAGCTTTCTTT.

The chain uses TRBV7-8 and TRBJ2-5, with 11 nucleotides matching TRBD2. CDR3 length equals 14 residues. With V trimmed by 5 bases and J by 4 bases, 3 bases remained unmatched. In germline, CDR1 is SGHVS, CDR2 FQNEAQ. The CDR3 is CASSVSGRGETQYF. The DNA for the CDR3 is TGTGCCAGCAGCGTTAGCGGGAGGGGAGAGACCCAGTACTTC.

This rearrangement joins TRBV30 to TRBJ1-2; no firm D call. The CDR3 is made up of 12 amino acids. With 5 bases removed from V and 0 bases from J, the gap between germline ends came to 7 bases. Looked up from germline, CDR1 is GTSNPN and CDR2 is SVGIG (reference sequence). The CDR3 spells CAWQDPNYGYTF. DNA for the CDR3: TGTGCCTGGCAGGATCCTAACTATGGCTACACCTTC.

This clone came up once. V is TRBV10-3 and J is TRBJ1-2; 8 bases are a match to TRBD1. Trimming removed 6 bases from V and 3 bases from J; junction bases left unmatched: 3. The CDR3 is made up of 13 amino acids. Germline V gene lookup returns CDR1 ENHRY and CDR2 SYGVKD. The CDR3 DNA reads TGTGCCATCAGCCAGGACAGGGACTATGGCTACACCTTC. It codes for CAISQDRDYGYTF.

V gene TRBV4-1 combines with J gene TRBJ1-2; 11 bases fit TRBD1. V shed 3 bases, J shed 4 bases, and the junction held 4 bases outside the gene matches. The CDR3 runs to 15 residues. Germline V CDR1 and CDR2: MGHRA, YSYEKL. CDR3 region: CASSHGTGGIYGYTF. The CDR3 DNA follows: TGCGCCAGCAGCCATGGGACAGGGGGTATCTATGGCTACACCTTC.

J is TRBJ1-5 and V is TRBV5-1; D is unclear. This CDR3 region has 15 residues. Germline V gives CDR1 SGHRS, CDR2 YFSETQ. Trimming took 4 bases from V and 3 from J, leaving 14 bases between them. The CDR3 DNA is TGCGCCAGCAGCCCCGAAGGAGGGTACAATCAGCCCCAGCATTTT. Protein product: CASSPEGGYNQPQHF.

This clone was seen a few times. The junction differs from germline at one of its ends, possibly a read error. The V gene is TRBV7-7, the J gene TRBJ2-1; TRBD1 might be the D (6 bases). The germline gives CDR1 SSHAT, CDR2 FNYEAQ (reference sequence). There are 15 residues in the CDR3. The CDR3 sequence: CASSLVQGSVYEQFF. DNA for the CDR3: TGTGCTAGCAGCTTAGTCCAGGGGTCTGTCTATGAGCAGTTCTTC. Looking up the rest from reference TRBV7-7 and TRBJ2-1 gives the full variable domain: GAGVSQSPRYKVTKRGQDVTLRCDPISSHATLYWYQQALGQGPEFLTYFNYEAQPDKSGLPSDRFSAERPEGSISTLTIQRTEQRDSAMYRCASSLVQGSVYEQFFGPGTRLTVL.

The CDR3 here is CAWTQDSYEQYF. CDR3 in DNA: TGTGCCTGGACCCAGGACAGCTACGAGCAGTACTTC. V and J are TRBV30 and TRBJ2-7, with a possible D match to TRBD1 (6 bases). CDR1 is GTSNPN and CDR2 is SVGIG in the germline V gene (reference sequence). The V end lost 4 bases, the J end lost 3 bases, and 10 bases lay between the germline ends. The CDR3 runs 12 residues.

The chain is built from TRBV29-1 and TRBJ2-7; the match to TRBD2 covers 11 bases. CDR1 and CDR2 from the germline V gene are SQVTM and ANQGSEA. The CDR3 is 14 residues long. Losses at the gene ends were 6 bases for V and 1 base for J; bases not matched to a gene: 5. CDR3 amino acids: CSVKLAGASYEQYF. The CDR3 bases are TGCAGCGTAAAACTAGCGGGAGCATCCTACGAGCAGTACTTC.

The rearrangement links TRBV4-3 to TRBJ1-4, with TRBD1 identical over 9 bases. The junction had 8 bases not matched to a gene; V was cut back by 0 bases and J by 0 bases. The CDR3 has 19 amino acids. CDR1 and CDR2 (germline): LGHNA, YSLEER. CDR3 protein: CASSQDPTGGRTTNEKLFF. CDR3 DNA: TGCGCCAGCAGCCAAGATCCTACAGGGGGCAGGACAACTAATGAAAAACTGTTTTTT.

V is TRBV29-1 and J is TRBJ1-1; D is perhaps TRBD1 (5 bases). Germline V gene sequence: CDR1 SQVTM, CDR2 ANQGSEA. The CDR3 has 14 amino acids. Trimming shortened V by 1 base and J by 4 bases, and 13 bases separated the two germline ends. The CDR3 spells CSVEVRGKITEAFF. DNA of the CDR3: TGCAGCGTTGAAGTTAGGGGCAAGATCACTGAAGCTTTCTTT.

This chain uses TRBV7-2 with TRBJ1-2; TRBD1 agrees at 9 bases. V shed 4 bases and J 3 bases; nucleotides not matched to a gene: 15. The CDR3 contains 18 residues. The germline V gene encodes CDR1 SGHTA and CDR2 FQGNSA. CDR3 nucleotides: TGTGCCAGCAGCTCCCCCCCGGGACAGGGCCGTACTTACTATGGCTACACCTTC. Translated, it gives CASSSPPGQGRTYYGYTF.

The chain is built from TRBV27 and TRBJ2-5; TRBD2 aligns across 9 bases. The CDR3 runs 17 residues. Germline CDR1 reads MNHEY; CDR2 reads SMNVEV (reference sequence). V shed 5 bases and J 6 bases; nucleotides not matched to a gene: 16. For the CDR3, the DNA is TGTGCCAGCAGTCTTAAAAGCCCGGGACTAGCTAAACAGACCCAGTACTTC. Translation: CASSLKSPGLAKQTQYF.

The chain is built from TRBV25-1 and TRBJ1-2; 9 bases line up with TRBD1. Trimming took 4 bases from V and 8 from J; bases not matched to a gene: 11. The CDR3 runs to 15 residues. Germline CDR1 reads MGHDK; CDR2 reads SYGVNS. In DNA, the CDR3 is TGTGCCAGCAGTGTGCCCGACAGGGGGGTGGAAGGCTACACCTTC. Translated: CASSVPDRGVEGYTF.